This TCR beta chain comes out of a study of cytomegalovirus exposure and HLA in healthy donors. Study as a whole: HLA-typed donors were the source of 90 million or so unique TCRs, which an early data release held.

The CDR3 runs to 12 residues. Trimming removed 7 bases from V and 1 base from J, with 7 bases in between. Per germline, CDR1 MNHNS and CDR2 SASEGT. Researchers ran the PCR with 60 Vbeta and 13 Jbeta primers. Generated by immunoSEQ multiplex PCR, the TCRdb table keeps only in-frame clones and is missing some. The sample consists of fewer than 120,000 clones, approximately 83% of them appearing once. This clonotype was obtained from a man aged 35 to 55 in good health and CMV-seronegative. The chain is built from TRBV6-1 and TRBJ1-1; perhaps TRBD1 as D (5 bases). Input material: PBMCs. CDR3 bases: TGTGCCAGCAACCAGGGGAACACTGAAGCTTTCTTT. Protein: CASNQGNTEAFF.